One sample yielded the 17 T cell receptor beta chains listed below, sequenced in a study of beta chain features in type 1 diabetes. Study results and caveats: All four CD4+ subsets from Type 1 diabetes patients carried moderately but significantly shorter TCRB CDR3s.

Which antigens these TCRs recognize remains unknown. Investigators reverse transcribed all isolated RNA, so they sequenced expressed TCRB transcripts. Sequencing was performed with immunoSEQ multiplex PCR; in TCRdb, only in-frame clones are kept and a portion is missing. Of a few hundred thousand clones listed, 9.6% were seen once; the top ten hold approximately 0.55%. The specimen sequenced was central memory CD4+ T cells from blood. The receptors shown here come from a man aged 30 to 39 with type 1 diabetes.

V and J are TRBV5-5 and TRBJ2-1; D not certain. The ends were cut back, 4 bases at V and 0 bases at J, with 5 bases in the middle. Germline CDR1 SGHKS, CDR2 YYEKEE (reference sequence). This CDR3 spans 13 amino acids. CDR3 sequence: CASSLSSYNEQFF. The CDR3 DNA reads as TGTGCCAGCAGCCTTAGCTCCTACAATGAGCAGTTCTTC.

The V and J genes are TRBV20-1 and TRBJ2-3; D call uncertain. The germline V gene has CDR1 DFQATT and CDR2 SNEGSKA (reference sequence). The CDR3 totals 10 residues. The V and J ends lost 6 bases and 6 bases respectively, with 7 bases between them. The CDR3 loop reads CSALVDTQYF. CDR3 bases: TGCAGTGCATTAGTGGATACGCAGTATTTT.

This clone was detected a few times. The chain is built from TRBV5-1 and TRBJ1-1; D remains ambiguous. This CDR3 has 16 residues. Germline CDR1 SGHRS, CDR2 YFSETQ. V was pared by 1 base and J by 4 bases, with 17 bases between. DNA for the CDR3: TGCGCCAGCAGCTTGCCCTCGACGACGAGAAGCACTGAAGCTTTCTTT. Amino acid sequence: CASSLPSTTRSTEAFF. The full variable domain, completed using reference TRBV5-1 and TRBJ1-1, is KAGVTQTPRYLIKTRGQQVTLSCSPISGHRSVSWYQQTPGQGLQFLFEYFSETQRNKGNFPGRFSGRQFSNSRSEMNVSTLELGDSALYLCASSLPSTTRSTEAFFGQGTRLTVV.

This clone showed up just a few times. The rearrangement uses TRBV28 and TRBJ2-7; D is uncertain. The germline V and J ends were trimmed by 2 bases and 4 bases, with 6 bases remaining between them. The CDR3 has 12 residues. The germline V gene encodes CDR1 MDHEN and CDR2 SYDVKM. CDR3 DNA: TGTGCCAGCAGTTTAGAATATTACGAGCAGTACTTC. Its protein is CASSLEYYEQYF.

The chain has TRBV7-8 and TRBJ2-7; D is uncertain. The CDR3 runs 14 residues. V shed 4 bases and J shed 7 bases, with 17 bases lying between them. The germline V gene encodes CDR1 SGHVS and CDR2 FQNEAQ. The CDR3 DNA reads TGTGCCAGCAGCTATCTGACTGACCCTAGGGAGCAGTACTTC. Translation: CASSYLTDPREQYF.

This clone was seen a handful of times. The chain carries TRBV9 and TRBJ2-3, with TRBD2 identical over 7 bases. The CDR3 totals 15 residues. V lost 0 bases to trimming and J lost 4 bases; unmatched junction nucleotides: 5. The germline V gene has CDR1 SGDLS and CDR2 YYNGEE. The CDR3 protein is CASSVGGRAPDTQYF. For the CDR3, the DNA is TGTGCCAGCAGCGTAGGAGGGAGGGCCCCAGATACGCAGTATTTT.

The J gene is TRBJ2-5, the V gene TRBV27, with D unclear. Germline V gene data show CDR1 as MNHEY and CDR2 as SMNVEV (reference sequence). This CDR3 comprises 14 residues. Trimming removed 6 bases from V and 5 bases from J, with 16 bases in between. The CDR3 coding sequence is TGTGCCAGCAGAGGGCATCCCCTCAGGGAGACCCAGTACTTC. This codes for CASRGHPLRETQYF.

This clone has a handful of counts. The V and J genes are TRBV7-6 and TRBJ2-1; D is unclear. V lost 5 bases to trimming and J lost 5 bases, with 16 bases between them. The CDR3 spans 15 residues. Germline V CDR1 and CDR2: SGHVS, FNYEAQ. CDR3 DNA sequence: TGTGCCAGCAGCCAAAGTTGGACCTCTGACAATGAGCAGTTCTTC. The encoded protein is CASSQSWTSDNEQFF.

V and J are TRBV5-1 and TRBJ2-1, with no clear D. CDR1 is SGHRS, CDR2 YFSETQ, per germline. Trimming took off 4 bases at V and 7 bases at J, with 21 bases between the two ends. The CDR3 consists of 16 residues. The CDR3 here is CASSPGPIYLLNEQFF. The CDR3, as DNA: TGCGCCAGCAGCCCGGGCCCAATTTATTTGTTGAATGAGCAGTTCTTC.

This clone occurred a few times. CDR3 loop: CASSNQPGQNYEQYF. CDR3 sequence (DNA): TGTGCCAGCAGTAATCAACCGGGACAGAACTACGAGCAGTACTTC. The rearrangement links TRBV27 to TRBJ2-7; 7 bases fit TRBD1. CDR1 and CDR2 (germline): MNHEY, SMNVEV (reference sequence). The CDR3 has 15 amino acids. V shed 5 bases and J 3 bases; nucleotides not matched to a gene: 10.

A note on this clone: A read error may explain this, as a much larger clone is one base away. This CDR3 reads CASSPNRDYGYTF. DNA for the CDR3: TGTGCCAGCAGCCCCAACAGGGACTATGGCTACACCTTC. The chain has TRBV7-2 and TRBJ1-2; D might be TRBD1 (6 bases). V was shortened by 5 bases and J by 3 bases, with 10 bases between the two germline ends. The CDR3 is 13 amino acids. Germline V CDR1 and CDR2: SGHTA, FQGNSA.

This clone was seen a few times. The V call is TRBV4-2, the J call TRBJ2-3; 10 bases match TRBD2. The CDR3 covers 18 residues. V was clipped by 0 bases and J by 0 bases; unmatched bases: 6. Germline-derived CDR1 and CDR2 are LGHNA and YNFKEQ. CDR3 amino acids: CASSQETSGRYSTDTQYF. The CDR3 coding sequence is TGTGCCAGCAGCCAAGAGACTAGCGGGCGGTATAGCACAGATACGCAGTATTTT.

The CDR3 here is CATSRDGAGGFYEQYF. Here the CDR3 DNA reads TGTGCCACCAGCAGAGATGGGGCGGGAGGGTTCTACGAGCAGTACTTC. J is TRBJ2-7 and V is TRBV15, with 9 bases aligning to TRBD2. The CDR3 spans 16 residues. V gave up 0 bases and J gave up 3 bases; unmatched junction bases: 6. Germline V lookup: CDR1 LNHNV, CDR2 YYDKDF (reference sequence). Full variable domain (remainder filled in from reference TRBV15 and TRBJ2-7): DAMVIQNPRYQVTQFGKPVTLSCSQTLNHNVMYWYQQKSSQAPKLLFHYYDKDFNNEADTPDNFQSRRPNTSFCFLDIRSPGLGDTAMYLCATSRDGAGGFYEQYFGPGTRLTVT.

The chain employs TRBV5-1 and TRBJ2-3; 8 positions agree with TRBD1. Unmatched junction bases numbered 8, after V lost 7 bases and J lost 1 base. The V gene's germline CDR1 is SGHRS and CDR2 YFSETQ. This CDR3 is built from 15 residues. The CDR3: CASYRTGLGTDTQYF. DNA of the CDR3: TGCGCCAGCTACCGGACAGGGCTTGGCACAGATACGCAGTATTTT.

V usage is TRBV7-8 and J usage is TRBJ2-1; D gene uncertain. CDR1 and CDR2 (germline): SGHVS, FQNEAQ. This CDR3 region has 12 residues. V lost 5 bases, J lost 1 base, and 3 bases lay in between. The CDR3 spells CASSQSYNEQFF. In DNA form, the CDR3 reads TGTGCCAGCAGCCAATCCTACAATGAGCAGTTCTTC.

This clone was seen a few times. The chain links TRBV27 to TRBJ1-2, with 8 bases matching TRBD1. V lost 6 bases to trimming and J lost 4 bases; unmatched junction nucleotides: 4. Germline CDR1 is MNHEY and CDR2 is SMNVEV (reference sequence). This CDR3 has 13 amino acids. The CDR3 sequence is CASRPTGGYGYTF. CDR3 bases: TGTGCCAGCAGGCCTACAGGGGGCTATGGCTACACCTTC.

This clone has more than one count but fewer than ten. V and J are TRBV27 and TRBJ2-3; 9 bases fit TRBD2. This CDR3 spans 18 amino acids. CDR1 MNHEY and CDR2 SMNVEV come from the germline V gene (reference sequence). The V gene end was trimmed by 0 bases and the J gene end by 0 bases; junction bases not matched to a gene: 7. The DNA for the CDR3 is TGTGCCAGCAGTTTATCTCGCGGGAGGGCCGGGAGCACAGATACGCAGTATTTT. Its protein is CASSLSRGRAGSTDTQYF.